Below, 7 T cell receptor beta chains from the same sample are listed, as sequenced in a study of T cells in Graves' hyperthyroidism and ophthalmopathy. Regions amplified from RNA transcripts were the TCR beta CDR3 regions. RT-PCR in the first round (using the HTBI primer set) targeted the TCR CDR3. TCRdb itself ran the multiplex PCR reads through MiXCR, one entry per CDR3 protein. This table has nearly 600,000 distinct CDR3 sequences, about 15% appearing once. Specimen: blood. These receptors all stem from a woman younger than 45 with Graves' hyperthyroidism that later progressed to Graves' ophthalmopathy.

This clonotype was detected only a few times. The chain uses TRBV9 and TRBJ2-3; D may be TRBD1 or TRBD2 (5 bases each). V lost 6 bases, J lost 0 bases, and 17 bases lay in between. There are 16 residues in the CDR3. The V gene's germline CDR1 is SGDLS and CDR2 YYNGEE. CDR3 sequence: CASTRDGGESTDTQYF. The CDR3, as DNA: TGTGCCAGCACCCGAGATGGGGGAGAGAGCACAGATACGCAGTATTTT.

This clonotype was detected ten times or more. The CDR3 region is CASRRLAGGPQETQYF. CDR3 bases: TGTGCCAGCAGACGACTAGCGGGAGGCCCCCAAGAGACCCAGTACTTC. The chain combines TRBV6-1 with TRBJ2-5; 13 nucleotides match TRBD2. J gave up 1 base and V 6 bases, and 5 bases lay outside the gene matches. Germline V lookup: CDR1 MNHNS, CDR2 SASEGT. The CDR3 is made up of 16 amino acids.

This clonotype was observed at least ten times. The V gene is TRBV7-2, the J gene TRBJ2-2; TRBD2 might be the D (6 bases). Trimming shortened V by 0 bases and J by 7 bases, and 15 bases separated the two germline ends. This CDR3 has 16 amino acids. Germline CDR1 reads SGHTA; CDR2 reads FQGNSA. DNA for the CDR3: TGTGCCAGCAGCTTAGCGCGGGGAGTCGGCATCGGGGAGCTGTTTTTT. Translating it yields CASSLARGVGIGELFF.

CDR3 sequence reads: CASTSLDRGADEQFF. CDR3 in DNA: TGTGCCAGTACCTCCCTCGACAGGGGCGCCGATGAGCAGTTCTTC. The chain links TRBV19 to TRBJ2-1; TRBD1 matches at 8 bases. J lost 8 bases, V lost 7 bases, and 13 bases had no gene match. CDR3 length equals 15 residues. Germline values: CDR1 LNHDA, CDR2 SQIVND (reference sequence).

This clonotype has just a few counts. This chain uses TRBV7-2 with TRBJ2-1; TRBD2 aligns across 11 bases. CDR3 size: 15 residues. The ends lost 4 bases at V and 10 bases at J; junction bases unmatched: 9. The germline V gene encodes CDR1 SGHTA and CDR2 FQGNSA. DNA for the CDR3: TGTGCCAGCAGCTGGAGTAGCGGGAGGGGGATGGAGCAGTTCTTC. Amino acids: CASSWSSGRGMEQFF.

This clonotype was detected many times. The chain carries TRBV6-2 or TRBV6-3 and TRBJ2-5; 8 nucleotides align to TRBD2. CDR1 is MNHEY and CDR2 is SVGEGT in the germline V gene. The CDR3 totals 13 residues. V was clipped by 6 bases and J by 5 bases; unmatched bases: 5. DNA of the CDR3: TGTGCCAGCAGATCTACTAGCGGCGAGACCCAGTACTTC. Encoded protein: CASRSTSGETQYF.

This clonotype was seen ten or more times. This chain connects TRBV7-9 to TRBJ1-2, with D perhaps matching TRBD1 (5 bases). This CDR3 is 14 amino acids long. Between the trimmed V and J ends, which lost 4 bases and 4 bases, there was a span of 13 bases. The V gene's germline CDR1 is SEHNR and CDR2 FQNEAQ (reference sequence). The CDR3 DNA sequence: TGTGCCAGCAGCTCAGGGCCGTTTTCCTATGGCTACACCTTC. It specifies CASSSGPFSYGYTF.